This TCR beta chain was retrieved from a study of blood T cell repertoires in COVID-19. Looking at the study overall: Researchers got acute and convalescent COVID-19 samples from the United States, Italy and Spain.

Germline lookup yields CDR1 MGHRA and CDR2 YSYEKL. The CDR3 contains 15 residues. V was cut by 0 bases and J by 6 bases, with 13 bases left in between. In the authors' workflow: Estimates of nucleated cell counts were drawn from the amplification of reference gene primers. The assay was immunoSEQ multiplex PCR, and TCRdb's table has in-frame clones only and misses some. Clonal size and the V and J genes are those of that table, whereas D and trimming came from the DNA. The sample contains under 140,000 clones, over 60% of which appear only once. This clone has only a few counts. The chain employs TRBV4-1 and TRBJ2-3; tentative D call: TRBD2 (6 bases). The sample consisted of peripheral blood. The TCR sequence derives from a woman older than 75 with active or convalescent COVID-19. CDR3 amino acids: CASSQEGGRTDTQYF. The DNA for the CDR3 is TGCGCCAGCAGCCAAGAAGGAGGGAGAACGGATACGCAGTATTTT.